These 16 T cell receptor beta chains were sequenced from one sample in a study of blood T cell repertoires in COVID-19. The assay was immunoSEQ multiplex PCR, and TCRdb's table has in-frame clones only and misses some. The table lists roughly 400,000 clones, about 90% of them singletons. Sequencing was done on a sample of peripheral blood. These receptors were taken from an older woman with COVID-19, enrolled during active disease.

The chain recombines TRBV7-3 with TRBJ2-7, with 8 positions matching TRBD2. The V and J ends lost 6 bases and 1 base, in that order; junction bases with no gene match: 5. The germline V gene has CDR1 SGHTA and CDR2 FQGTGA. The CDR3 loop spans 14 amino acids. The CDR3 protein is CASSPRGDSYEQYF. CDR3 nucleotide sequence: TGTGCCAGCAGTCCGCGGGGGGATTCCTACGAGCAGTACTTC.

J is TRBJ1-2 and V is TRBV5-4; D is possibly TRBD1 (5 bases). The CDR3 runs to 14 residues. V lost 2 bases to trimming and J lost 4 bases, with 12 bases between them. Germline V gives CDR1 SGHNT, CDR2 YYREEE (reference sequence). The CDR3 sequence: CASSFDLQVYGYTF. The CDR3 nucleotides are TGTGCCAGCAGCTTCGACCTACAGGTCTATGGCTACACCTTC.

The J gene is TRBJ1-1, the V gene TRBV6-5; TRBD1 is a possible D gene (6 bases). The germline V and J ends were trimmed by 0 bases and 1 base, with 9 bases remaining between them. The CDR3 is 15 amino acids. The germline V gene encodes CDR1 MNHEY and CDR2 SVGAGI. The CDR3 sequence is CASSYSPTGNTEAFF. In nucleotides, the CDR3 is TGTGCCAGCAGTTACTCCCCGACAGGGAACACTGAAGCTTTCTTT.

The CDR3 loop is CASKLAGYGNTIYF. In DNA, the CDR3 is TGTGCCAGTAAGTTGGCAGGGTATGGAAACACCATATATTTT. The chain is built from TRBV19 and TRBJ1-3, with D perhaps matching TRBD1 (5 bases). V was cut by 7 bases and J by 3 bases, with 13 bases left in between. The germline CDR1 and CDR2 sequences are LNHDA and SQIVND (reference sequence). This CDR3 region has 14 residues.

The V call is TRBV28, the J call TRBJ1-4; possible D gene TRBD1, 6 bases. CDR1 and CDR2 (germline): MDHEN, SYDVKM. V was cut by 6 bases and J by 0 bases, with 14 bases left in between. This CDR3 region has 16 residues. CDR3 DNA sequence: TGTGCCAGCAGCCGAAGGGGGGGGTCAACTAATGAAAAACTGTTTTTT. Encoded protein: CASSRRGGSTNEKLFF.

The chain combines TRBV7-5 with TRBJ2-7; the table's D call, TRBD1, was not checked against the DNA. TRBV7-5 represents a pseudogene. The length of the CDR3 is 14 residues. In DNA, the CDR3 is TGTGTCAGAAGCTTAGGGCAGGGGAGTTACGAGCAGTACTTC. It codes for CVRSLGQGSYEQYF.

The chain combines TRBV18 with TRBJ2-1; the match to TRBD1 covers 9 bases. This CDR3 is built from 16 residues. CDR1 is KGHSH, CDR2 LQKENI, per germline. V lost 3 bases and J lost 4; bases outside the gene matches: 7. CDR3: CASSPSGTGTYNEQFF. CDR3 DNA: TGTGCCAGCTCACCTTCTGGGACAGGGACTTACAATGAGCAGTTCTTC. Supplemented by reference TRBV18 and TRBJ2-1, the full variable domain reads NAGVMQNPRHLVRRRGQEARLRCSPMKGHSHVYWYRQLPEEGLKFMVYLQKENIIDESGMPKERFSAEFPKEGPSILRIQQVVRGDSAAYFCASSPSGTGTYNEQFFGPGTRLTVL.

The chain joins TRBV27 to TRBJ1-3; 9 bases map to TRBD1. From germline, CDR1 is MNHEY and CDR2 SMNVEV (reference sequence). The CDR3 contains 15 residues. With V trimmed by 2 bases and J by 4 bases, 3 bases remained unmatched. The CDR3 DNA sequence: TGTGCCAGCAGTTTAGACGGGACAGGGGGAAACACCATATATTTT. Amino acid sequence: CASSLDGTGGNTIYF.

V is TRBV5-8 and J is TRBJ2-5; D ambiguous. The germline V gene has CDR1 SGHTS and CDR2 YDEGEE. This CDR3 contains 13 residues. Trimming left V 0 bases short and J 8 bases short, with 11 bases between. CDR3 DNA: TGTGCCAGCAGCTTGGAAGGCTCGGGTACCCAGTACTTC. Translating it yields CASSLEGSGTQYF.

V gene TRBV4-2 combines with J gene TRBJ2-7; 7 bases are a match to TRBD2. The CDR3 is 17 residues long. After removal of 1 base from V and 0 bases from J, the junction contained 9 bases not matched to a gene. Per the germline V gene, CDR1 is LGHNA and CDR2 is YNFKEQ. The CDR3 sequence: CASSQALGWDYSYEQYF. In nucleotides, the CDR3 is TGTGCCAGCAGCCAAGCCCTCGGTTGGGACTACTCCTACGAGCAGTACTTC.

In this sample, this clone turned up once. This chain joins TRBV9 and TRBJ1-1, with a possible D match to TRBD1 (5 bases). The CDR3 has 16 amino acids. Deletions cut 3 bases from V and 5 bases from J, with 20 bases between. CDR1 and CDR2 (germline): SGDLS, YYNGEE. CDR3 in amino acids: CASSATPSGTYTEAFF. In DNA, the CDR3 is TGTGCCAGCAGCGCGACACCTTCGGGGACTTATACTGAAGCTTTCTTT.

The chain carries TRBV7-3 and TRBJ2-3, with a weak D call TRBD1 (6 bases). The CDR3 has 15 amino acids. V dropped 3 bases and J dropped 1 base, with 11 bases sitting between them. Germline loops: CDR1 SGHTA, CDR2 FQGTGA. CDR3 in DNA: TGTGCCAGCAGCTTGCTCGGACAGCGCACAGATACGCAGTATTTT. Its translation: CASSLLGQRTDTQYF.

The chain links TRBV11-1 to TRBJ1-1, with D tentatively TRBD1 (5 bases). The V end lost 3 bases, the J end lost 4 bases, and 12 bases lay between the germline ends. The CDR3 runs to 14 residues. Germline CDR1 reads SGHAT; CDR2 reads FQDESV (reference sequence). The DNA for the CDR3 is TGTGCCAGCAGCTTGGCAGGGATGGGCACTGAAGCTTTCTTT. Its translation: CASSLAGMGTEAFF.

The chain joins TRBV28 to TRBJ2-5; D ambiguous. CDR1 and CDR2 (germline): MDHEN, SYDVKM. The CDR3 runs 11 residues. V lost 5 bases and J lost 4, with 5 bases in between. CDR3 protein: CASSVRETQYF. The CDR3 DNA follows: TGTGCCAGCAGTGTCCGAGAGACCCAGTACTTC.

This rearrangement joins TRBV18 to TRBJ2-3; D is uncertain. The CDR3 has 14 amino acids. From germline, CDR1 is KGHSH and CDR2 LQKENI. Trimming pared 3 bases from V and 0 bases from J, leaving 7 bases between. The CDR3 spells CASSPSSSTDTQYF. As DNA, the CDR3 is TGTGCCAGCTCACCGTCCTCTAGCACAGATACGCAGTATTTT.

CDR3 in amino acids: CASSSRPAVTNEKLFF. For the CDR3, the DNA is TGTGCCAGCAGCTCTCGCCCGGCGGTAACTAATGAAAAACTGTTTTTT. The V call is TRBV7-8, the J call TRBJ1-4; D is unclear. The germline V and J ends were trimmed by 4 bases and 1 base, with 13 bases remaining between them. The germline CDR1 and CDR2 sequences are SGHVS and FQNEAQ. The CDR3 runs 16 residues.